A selection of T cell receptor beta chains follows, all from one sample in a study of T-cell memory formation after mild COVID-19. One entry per CDR3 protein results from TCRdb running MiXCR on the 5' RACE reads. The sample records roughly 100,000 distinct CDR3 sequences, 15% to 20% being singletons. The sample was PBMCs or a T cell subset sorted from them (not recorded which). The source of these receptors is an adult woman who had mild COVID-19 (a few samples of this study predate the infection). Cell type and time point are not known. Each CDR3 is given with its conserved first and last residue. The order of the fields is V gene, D gene, J gene, clone size, CDR3 protein, CDR3 DNA. D genes are given only for firm matches. Only some rows state a clone size, as once, few, many or a class for expanded clones.

v_call: TRBV11-2
d_call: TRBD1
j_call: TRBJ2-5
clone_size: .
cdr3_aa: CASSLDLAVSQGAQYF
cdr3_nt: TGTGCCAGCAGCTTAGATCTCGCCGTCAGCCAGGGGGCCCAGTACTTC

v_call: TRBV6-6
d_call: .
j_call: TRBJ2-1
clone_size: .
cdr3_aa: CASSYKWEQFF
cdr3_nt: TGTGCCAGCAGTTACAAGTGGGAGCAGTTCTTC

v_call: TRBV5-6
d_call: .
j_call: TRBJ1-5
clone_size: .
cdr3_aa: CASSLITGNQPQHF
cdr3_nt: TGTGCCAGCAGCTTAATCACAGGGAATCAGCCCCAGCATTTT

v_call: TRBV12-3/TRBV12-4
d_call: .
j_call: TRBJ1-6
clone_size: .
cdr3_aa: CASSPDWRSPLHF
cdr3_nt: TGTGCCAGCAGTCCAGACTGGCGTTCACCCCTCCACTTT

v_call: TRBV6-6
d_call: .
j_call: TRBJ2-7
clone_size: .
cdr3_aa: CASSYGPVSYEQYF
cdr3_nt: TGTGCCAGCAGTTATGGTCCTGTTTCCTACGAGCAGTACTTC

v_call: TRBV27
d_call: TRBD1
j_call: TRBJ1-1
clone_size: .
cdr3_aa: CASSSSDRGTEAFF
cdr3_nt: TGTGCCAGCAGTTCGTCGGACAGGGGTACCGAAGCTTTCTTT

v_call: TRBV7-9
d_call: .
j_call: TRBJ1-1
clone_size: .
cdr3_aa: CASSLYGEPNTEAFF
cdr3_nt: TGTGCCAGCAGCTTATATGGGGAACCGAACACTGAAGCTTTCTTT

v_call: TRBV29-1
d_call: .
j_call: TRBJ1-2
clone_size: .
cdr3_aa: CSVPLNYGYTF
cdr3_nt: TGCAGCGTTCCCCTTAACTATGGCTACACCTTC

v_call: TRBV7-6
d_call: TRBD1
j_call: TRBJ2-7
clone_size: .
cdr3_aa: CASSPSEGAVAEQYF
cdr3_nt: TGTGCCAGCAGCCCGTCCGAGGGGGCGGTTGCCGAGCAGTACTTC

v_call: TRBV3-1
d_call: .
j_call: TRBJ1-2
clone_size: few
cdr3_aa: CASSQGDGYTF
cdr3_nt: TGTGCCAGCAGCCAAGGCGATGGCTACACCTTC

v_call: TRBV7-8
d_call: TRBD1
j_call: TRBJ2-3
clone_size: .
cdr3_aa: CASRWAGTGGELADTQYF
cdr3_nt: TGTGCCAGCAGATGGGCCGGGACAGGGGGCGAATTAGCGGATACGCAGTATTTT

v_call: TRBV4-2
d_call: .
j_call: TRBJ1-1
clone_size: few
cdr3_aa: CASSHPNRDMRGTEAFF
cdr3_nt: TGTGCCAGCAGCCACCCGAATCGGGACATGCGGGGGACTGAAGCTTTCTTT

v_call: TRBV2
d_call: .
j_call: TRBJ2-1
clone_size: .
cdr3_aa: CASSKVLPGYNEQFF
cdr3_nt: TGTGCCAGCAGTAAGGTTTTACCCGGATACAATGAGCAGTTCTTC

v_call: TRBV4-3
d_call: TRBD2
j_call: TRBJ2-4
clone_size: few
cdr3_aa: CASSFGGRAEDIQYF
cdr3_nt: TGCGCCAGCAGCTTCGGCGGGAGGGCCGAAGACATTCAGTACTTC

v_call: TRBV6-2/TRBV6-3
d_call: TRBD2
j_call: TRBJ2-7
clone_size: .
cdr3_aa: CASSFSGGYEQYF
cdr3_nt: TGTGCCAGCAGTTTTAGCGGGGGCTACGAGCAGTACTTC

v_call: TRBV20-1
d_call: TRBD1
j_call: TRBJ1-1
clone_size: few
cdr3_aa: CSARTGRVNTEAFF
cdr3_nt: TGCAGTGCTCGGACAGGCAGAGTGAACACTGAAGCTTTCTTT

v_call: TRBV24-1
d_call: .
j_call: TRBJ2-5
clone_size: few
cdr3_aa: CATSDQNEETQYF
cdr3_nt: TGTGCCACCAGTGATCAAAACGAAGAGACCCAGTACTTC